The clone carrying this T cell receptor beta chain was seen many times. Its antigen is unknown. CDR1 is DFQATT, CDR2 SNEGSKA, per germline (reference sequence). The CDR3 runs to 13 residues. V gave up 5 bases and J gave up 3 bases, with 13 bases separating them. This sample was taken from a study of T-cell memory formation after mild COVID-19. Overall study results and limits: Mainly CM and EM harbored the contracting CD4+ clones; mainly EMRA harbored the CD8+ ones.

TCRdb reprocessed the 5' RACE reads with MiXCR, giving one entry per CDR3 protein. The data hold 560,000 or so distinct CDR3 sequences, with around 15% observed a single time. Sequencing was done on a sample of PBMCs or a T cell subset sorted from them (not recorded which). The J gene is TRBJ2-5, the V gene TRBV20-1; D is unclear. This TCR came from an adult woman who had mild COVID-19 (a few samples of this study predate the infection). Cell type and time point are not known. The CDR3 DNA reads TGCAGTGCTGTCGGATCGCAGGAAGAGACCCAGTACTTC. Translated: CSAVGSQEETQYF.